Each of the 10 T cell receptor beta chains below was sequenced from the same sample in a study of T cells in Graves' hyperthyroidism and ophthalmopathy. RNA transcripts served as the template for amplifying TCR beta CDR3 regions. TCR CDR3 regions were first amplified by RT-PCR with HTBI primers. In TCRdb, the multiplex PCR reads were re-called with MiXCR into one record per CDR3 protein. Among 450,000 to 600,000 distinct CDR3 sequences, about 20% were seen once, and the ten largest hold about half. Sequencing used blood. The source is a man between 35 and 55 years old with Graves' ophthalmopathy.

V gene TRBV9 combines with J gene TRBJ2-3; 8 nucleotides agree with TRBD2. This CDR3 spans 16 amino acids. Germline trimming cut 0 bases from V and 4 bases from J; bases unmatched to any gene: 7. From germline, CDR1 is SGDLS and CDR2 YYNGEE. The CDR3 DNA follows: TGTGCCAGCAGCGTAGCTGGAGGGGGACTAGCAGATACGCAGTATTTT. Protein: CASSVAGGGLADTQYF. Full variable domain (outside the CDR3, taken from reference TRBV9 and TRBJ2-3): DSGVTQTPKHLITATGQRVTLRCSPRSGDLSVYWYQQSLDQGLQFLIQYYNGEERAKGNILERFSAQQFPDLHSELNLSSLELGDSALYFCASSVAGGGLADTQYFGPGTRLTVL.

V usage is TRBV19 and J usage is TRBJ2-1; 9 bases line up with TRBD1. Germline loops: CDR1 LNHDA, CDR2 SQIVND (reference sequence). This CDR3 contains 14 residues. V shed 4 bases, J shed 7 bases, and the junction held 5 bases outside the gene matches. CDR3 amino acids: CASSRDRDRNEQFF. Here the CDR3 DNA reads TGTGCCAGTAGTAGGGACAGGGATAGGAATGAGCAGTTCTTC. The whole variable domain, remainder taken from reference TRBV19 and TRBJ2-1, is DGGITQSPKYLFRKEGQNVTLSCEQNLNHDAMYWYRQDPGQGLRLIYYSQIVNDFQKGDIAEGYSVSREKKESFPLTVTSAQKNPTAFYLCASSRDRDRNEQFFGPGTRLTVL.

The V gene is TRBV11-2, the J gene TRBJ2-1; TRBD2 matches at 14 bases. Unmatched junction bases numbered 10, after V lost 7 bases and J lost 8 bases. The germline gives CDR1 SGHAT, CDR2 FQNNGV. The CDR3 is 16 amino acids. The CDR3 loop reads CASNLGTSGRGHEQFF. The CDR3 DNA sequence: TGTGCCAGCAATCTAGGGACTAGCGGGAGAGGGCATGAGCAGTTCTTC.

This clonotype was detected ten times or more. V gene TRBV3-1 combines with J gene TRBJ1-1; D is uncertain. The V gene lost 0 bases and the J gene lost 4 bases, with 9 bases spanning the gap. The CDR3 is 14 residues long. Germline V gene lookup returns CDR1 LGHDT and CDR2 YNNKEL (reference sequence). CDR3: CASSQDGLATEAFF. In nucleotides, the CDR3 is TGTGCCAGCAGCCAAGACGGTCTGGCCACTGAAGCTTTCTTT.

This clonotype has just a few counts. The rearrangement uses TRBV20-1 and TRBJ1-6, with D uncertain. Germline assignment: CDR1 DFQATT and CDR2 SNEGSKA (reference sequence). The CDR3 extends over 13 amino acids. The V gene lost 2 bases and the J gene lost 5 bases, with 7 bases spanning the gap. In nucleotides, the CDR3 is TGCAGTGCTAGAAGGTCGGATAATTCACCCCTCCACTTT. Its translation: CSARRSDNSPLHF.

Ten or more counts support this clonotype. The gene calls are TRBV28 and TRBJ2-7, with a weak D call TRBD1 (6 bases). The CDR3 is 13 residues long. Germline V gene data show CDR1 as MDHEN and CDR2 as SYDVKM. Trimming stripped 8 bases from V and 4 bases from J, with 15 bases between. CDR3 protein: CASSLPGVYEQYF. CDR3 DNA: TGTGCCAGCTCGCTACCAGGGGTATACGAGCAGTACTTC.

The rearrangement links TRBV7-6 to TRBJ2-3, with 8 positions matching TRBD2. Unmatched junction bases numbered 13, after V lost 6 bases and J lost 5 bases. The CDR3 is 16 amino acids. The V gene's germline CDR1 is SGHVS and CDR2 FNYEAQ. The CDR3 sequence is CASSQTSGDGGDTQYF. In DNA, the CDR3 is TGTGCCAGCAGTCAAACTAGCGGAGATGGAGGAGATACGCAGTATTTT. Supplemented by reference TRBV7-6 and TRBJ2-3, the full variable domain reads GAGVSQSPRYKVTKRGQDVALRCDPISGHVSLYWYRQALGQGPEFLTYFNYEAQQDKSGLPNDRFSAERPEGSISTLTIQRTEQRDSAMYRCASSQTSGDGGDTQYFGPGTRLTVL.

This clonotype was counted many times. CDR3 bases: TGTGCCAGCAGCTTAGTAGGTAGCGGAAGGGGAGATACGCAGTATTTT. Translated, it gives CASSLVGSGRGDTQYF. V and J are TRBV7-2 and TRBJ2-3; tentative D call: TRBD2 (6 bases). The CDR3 covers 16 residues. Germline V gene sequence: CDR1 SGHTA, CDR2 FQGNSA. Deletions cut 1 base from V and 5 bases from J, with 16 bases between.

The chain carries TRBV10-2 and TRBJ2-1, with TRBD2 identical over 11 bases. The V segment lost 1 base and the J segment 0 bases; nucleotides outside the gene matches: 14. The CDR3 extends over 21 amino acids. Looked up from germline, CDR1 is WSHSY and CDR2 is SAAADI. CDR3 sequence (DNA): TGCGCCAGCAGTGAGTTCATTAGCGGGGGGGCCGGGATTAGCTCCTACAATGAGCAGTTCTTC. As protein: CASSEFISGGAGISSYNEQFF.

CDR3 sequence (DNA): TGTGCCAGTAGTATAGAAGGAGACGGCTCCAATAATGAAAAACTGTTTTTT. Its translation: CASSIEGDGSNNEKLFF. The V gene is TRBV19, the J gene TRBJ1-4; no firm D call. The germline V and J ends were trimmed by 0 bases and 4 bases, with 15 bases remaining between them. The CDR3 has 17 amino acids. Germline values: CDR1 LNHDA, CDR2 SQIVND (reference sequence). Combining the CDR3 with reference TRBV19 and TRBJ1-4 gives the whole variable domain DGGITQSPKYLFRKEGQNVTLSCEQNLNHDAMYWYRQDPGQGLRLIYYSQIVNDFQKGDIAEGYSVSREKKESFPLTVTSAQKNPTAFYLCASSIEGDGSNNEKLFFGSGTQLSVL.